This T cell receptor beta chain was recorded in a study of blood T cell repertoires in COVID-19. About the study: The analysed material was cDNA or gDNA that came from T cells, B-cell-depleted T cells, or PBMCs.

CDR3 size: 13 residues. The V end lost 4 bases, the J end lost 10 bases, and 16 bases lay between the germline ends. CDR1 and CDR2 (germline): LGHDT, YNNKEL (reference sequence). Measured with immunoSEQ multiplex PCR; TCRdb has only the in-frame clones, and not every one. The sample yields about 140,000 clones, approximately 80% seen once. The sequencing input was peripheral blood. The receptor comes from a woman in her forties or fifties with acute or convalescent COVID-19. The chain joins TRBV3-1 (or the pseudogene TRBV3-2) to TRBJ1-1; D possibly corresponds to TRBD1 (6 bases). The CDR3 sequence: CASSPGHLRGAFF. The CDR3 DNA sequence: TGTGCCAGCAGCCCGGGACATCTTAGGGGAGCTTTCTTT.